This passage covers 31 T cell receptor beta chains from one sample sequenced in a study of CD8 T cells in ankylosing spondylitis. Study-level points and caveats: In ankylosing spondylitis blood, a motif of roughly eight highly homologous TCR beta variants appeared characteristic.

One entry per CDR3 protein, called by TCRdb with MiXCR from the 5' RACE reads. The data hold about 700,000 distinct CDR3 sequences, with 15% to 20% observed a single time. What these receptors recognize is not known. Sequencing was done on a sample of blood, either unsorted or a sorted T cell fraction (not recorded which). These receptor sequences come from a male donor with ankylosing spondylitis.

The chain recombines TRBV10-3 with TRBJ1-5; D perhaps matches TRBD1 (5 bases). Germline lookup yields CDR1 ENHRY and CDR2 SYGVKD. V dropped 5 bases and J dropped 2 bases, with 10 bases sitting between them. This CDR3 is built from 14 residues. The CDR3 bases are TGTGCCATCAGTACTCAGGGCGGCAATCAGCCCCAGCATTTT. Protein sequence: CAISTQGGNQPQHF.

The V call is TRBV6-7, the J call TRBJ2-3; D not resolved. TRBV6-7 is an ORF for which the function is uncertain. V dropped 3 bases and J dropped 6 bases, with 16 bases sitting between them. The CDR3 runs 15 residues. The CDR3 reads CASSYWWGSRDTQYF. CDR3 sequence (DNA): TGTGCCAGCAGTTATTGGTGGGGTAGTCGGGATACGCAGTATTTT.

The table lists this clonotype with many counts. DNA for the CDR3: TGTGCCAGCAGTTACCCAGCTAACTATGGCTACACCTTC. It yields the protein CASSYPANYGYTF. The rearrangement links TRBV6-2 or TRBV6-3 to TRBJ1-2, with no clear D. Germline V gene sequence: CDR1 MNHEY, CDR2 SVGEGT. The CDR3 extends over 13 amino acids. Deletions cut 2 bases from V and 0 bases from J, with 4 bases between.

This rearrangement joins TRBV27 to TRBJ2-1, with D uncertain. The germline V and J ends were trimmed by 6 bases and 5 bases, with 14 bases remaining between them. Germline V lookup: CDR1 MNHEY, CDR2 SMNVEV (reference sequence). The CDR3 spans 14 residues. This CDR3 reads CASRRPGRDNEQFF. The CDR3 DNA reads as TGTGCCAGCAGGCGCCCAGGAAGGGACAATGAGCAGTTCTTC.

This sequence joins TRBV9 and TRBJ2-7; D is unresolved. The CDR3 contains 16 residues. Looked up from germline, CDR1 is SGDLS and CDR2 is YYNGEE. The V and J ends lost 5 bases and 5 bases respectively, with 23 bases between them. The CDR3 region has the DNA TGTGCCAGCAGACCCCTTGGGCGGACCCAGGCCAACGAGCAGTACTTC. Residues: CASRPLGRTQANEQYF.

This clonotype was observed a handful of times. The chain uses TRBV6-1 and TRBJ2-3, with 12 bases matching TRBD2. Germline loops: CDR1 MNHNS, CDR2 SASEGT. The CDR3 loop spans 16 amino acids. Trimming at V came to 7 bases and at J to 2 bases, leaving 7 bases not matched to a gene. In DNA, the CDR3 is TGTGCCAGCACCCCGACTAGCGGGAGCCCCACAGATACGCAGTATTTT. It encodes CASTPTSGSPTDTQYF.

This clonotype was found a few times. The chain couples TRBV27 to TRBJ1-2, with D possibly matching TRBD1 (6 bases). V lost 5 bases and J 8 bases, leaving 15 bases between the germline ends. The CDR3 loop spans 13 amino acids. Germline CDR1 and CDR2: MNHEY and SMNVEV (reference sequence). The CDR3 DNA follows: TGTGCCAGCAGTCCACAGGGCCGGGCCGGCTACACCTTC. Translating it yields CASSPQGRAGYTF.

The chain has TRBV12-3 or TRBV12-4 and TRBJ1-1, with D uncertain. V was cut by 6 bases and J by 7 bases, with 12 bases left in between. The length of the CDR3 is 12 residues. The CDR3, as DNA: TGTGCCAGCAGCCCCCCCGTTATTGAAGCTTTCTTT. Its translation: CASSPPVIEAFF.

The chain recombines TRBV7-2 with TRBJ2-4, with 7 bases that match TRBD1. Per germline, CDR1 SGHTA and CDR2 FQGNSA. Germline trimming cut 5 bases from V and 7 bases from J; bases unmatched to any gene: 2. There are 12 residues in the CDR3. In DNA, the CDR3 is TGTGCCAGCAGCCAGGGGGTGAACATTCAGTACTTC. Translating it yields CASSQGVNIQYF.

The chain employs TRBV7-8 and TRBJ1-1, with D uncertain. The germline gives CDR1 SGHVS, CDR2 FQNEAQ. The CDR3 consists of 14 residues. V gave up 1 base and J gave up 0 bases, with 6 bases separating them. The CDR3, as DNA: TGTGCCAGCAGCTTAGAAGCCGTGAACACTGAAGCTTTCTTT. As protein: CASSLEAVNTEAFF.

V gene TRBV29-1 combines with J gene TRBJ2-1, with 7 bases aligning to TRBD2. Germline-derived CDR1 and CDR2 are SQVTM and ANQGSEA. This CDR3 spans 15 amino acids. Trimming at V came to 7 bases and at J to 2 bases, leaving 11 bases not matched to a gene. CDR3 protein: CSALLSGGTYNEQFF. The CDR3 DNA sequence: TGCAGCGCCCTTTTGTCCGGGGGGACCTACAATGAGCAGTTCTTC.

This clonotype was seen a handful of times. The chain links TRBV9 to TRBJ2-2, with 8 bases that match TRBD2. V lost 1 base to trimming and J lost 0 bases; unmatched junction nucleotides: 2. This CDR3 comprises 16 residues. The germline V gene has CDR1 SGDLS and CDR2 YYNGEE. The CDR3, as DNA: TGTGCCAGCAGCGTAACTAGCGGCCCGAACACCGGGGAGCTGTTTTTT. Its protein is CASSVTSGPNTGELFF.

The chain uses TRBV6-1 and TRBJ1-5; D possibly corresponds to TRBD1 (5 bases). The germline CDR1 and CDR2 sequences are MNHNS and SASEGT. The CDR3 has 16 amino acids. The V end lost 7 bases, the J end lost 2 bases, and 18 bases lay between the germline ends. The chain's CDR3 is CASMRGPSQGNQPQHF. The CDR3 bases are TGTGCCAGCATGAGGGGCCCATCTCAGGGCAATCAGCCCCAGCATTTT.

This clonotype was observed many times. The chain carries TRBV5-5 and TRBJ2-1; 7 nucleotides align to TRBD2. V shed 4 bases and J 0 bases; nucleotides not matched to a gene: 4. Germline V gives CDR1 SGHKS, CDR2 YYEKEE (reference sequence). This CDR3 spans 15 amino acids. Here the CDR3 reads CASSILAASYNEQFF. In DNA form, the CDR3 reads TGTGCCAGCAGCATCCTAGCGGCCTCCTACAATGAGCAGTTCTTC. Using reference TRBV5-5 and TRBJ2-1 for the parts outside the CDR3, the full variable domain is DAGVTQSPTHLIKTRGQQVTLRCSPISGHKSVSWYQQVLGQGPQFIFQYYEKEERGRGNFPDRFSARQFPNYSSELNVNALLLGDSALYLCASSILAASYNEQFFGPGTRLTVL.

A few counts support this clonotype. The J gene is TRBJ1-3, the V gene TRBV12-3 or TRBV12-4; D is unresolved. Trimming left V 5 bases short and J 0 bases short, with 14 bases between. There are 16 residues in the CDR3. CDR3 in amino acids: CASSPRVRSSGNTIYF. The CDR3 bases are TGTGCCAGCAGTCCCCGGGTCAGAAGCTCTGGAAACACCATATATTTT.

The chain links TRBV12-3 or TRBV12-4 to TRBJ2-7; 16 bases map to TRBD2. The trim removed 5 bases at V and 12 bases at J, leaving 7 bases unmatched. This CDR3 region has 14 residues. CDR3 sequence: CASSRTGLAGGRYF. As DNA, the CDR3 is TGTGCCAGCAGTCGTACGGGACTAGCGGGAGGGAGGTACTTC.

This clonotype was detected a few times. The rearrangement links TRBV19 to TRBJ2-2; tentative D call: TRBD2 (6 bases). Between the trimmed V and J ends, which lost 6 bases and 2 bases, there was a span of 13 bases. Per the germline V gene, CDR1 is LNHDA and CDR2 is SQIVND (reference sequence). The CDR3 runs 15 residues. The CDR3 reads CASSPGTLNTGELFF. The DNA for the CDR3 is TGTGCCAGTAGCCCCGGGACTCTCAACACCGGGGAGCTGTTTTTT.

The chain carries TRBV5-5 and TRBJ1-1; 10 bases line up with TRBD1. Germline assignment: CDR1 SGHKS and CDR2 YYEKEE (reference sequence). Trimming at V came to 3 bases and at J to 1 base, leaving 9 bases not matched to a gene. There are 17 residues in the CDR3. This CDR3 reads CASSSRTGGNTNTEAFF. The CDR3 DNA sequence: TGTGCCAGCAGCTCGCGGACAGGGGGGAACACGAACACTGAAGCTTTCTTT.

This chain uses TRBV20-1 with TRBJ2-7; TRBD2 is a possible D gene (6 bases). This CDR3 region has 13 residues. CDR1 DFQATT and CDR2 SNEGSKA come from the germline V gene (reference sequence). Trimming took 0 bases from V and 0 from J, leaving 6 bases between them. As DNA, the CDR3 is TGCAGTGCTAGAGAGGGGGGCTCCTACGAGCAGTACTTC. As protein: CSAREGGSYEQYF.

The DNA of the CDR3 is TGCAGTGCTGTAGCGGGGGGGCACGAGCAGTACTTC. Translation gives CSAVAGGHEQYF. The chain couples TRBV20-1 to TRBJ2-7; 11 positions match TRBD2. Germline assignment: CDR1 DFQATT and CDR2 SNEGSKA (reference sequence). This CDR3 is built from 12 residues. Trimming cost V 5 bases and J 5 bases; bases outside gene matches: 2.

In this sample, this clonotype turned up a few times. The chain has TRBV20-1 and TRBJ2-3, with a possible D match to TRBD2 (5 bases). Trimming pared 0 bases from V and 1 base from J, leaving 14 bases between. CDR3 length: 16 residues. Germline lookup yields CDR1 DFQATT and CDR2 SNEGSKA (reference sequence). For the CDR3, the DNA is TGCAGTGCTAGAGATGGCGGGTCACCTCGCACAGATACGCAGTATTTT. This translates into CSARDGGSPRTDTQYF.

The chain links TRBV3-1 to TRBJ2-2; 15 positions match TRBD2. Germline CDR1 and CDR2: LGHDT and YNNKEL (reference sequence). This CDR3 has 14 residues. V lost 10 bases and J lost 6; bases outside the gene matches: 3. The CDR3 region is CAIGLAGGSGELFF. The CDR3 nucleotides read TGTGCCATCGGACTAGCGGGAGGGTCCGGGGAGCTGTTTTTT.

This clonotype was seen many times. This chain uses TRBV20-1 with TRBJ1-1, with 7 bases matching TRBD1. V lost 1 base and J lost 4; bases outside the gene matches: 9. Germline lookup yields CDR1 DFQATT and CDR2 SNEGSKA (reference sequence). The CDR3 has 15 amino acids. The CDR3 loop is CSARGQGVRLTEAFF. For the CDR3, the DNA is TGCAGTGCTAGAGGTCAGGGGGTTCGGCTCACTGAAGCTTTCTTT.

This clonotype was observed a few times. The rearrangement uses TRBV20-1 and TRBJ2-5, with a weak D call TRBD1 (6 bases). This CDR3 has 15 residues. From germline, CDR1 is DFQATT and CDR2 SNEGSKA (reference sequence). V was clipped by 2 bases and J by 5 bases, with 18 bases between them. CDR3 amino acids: CSARPGHQNAETQYF. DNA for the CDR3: TGCAGTGCTAGACCGGGACACCAGAACGCGGAGACCCAGTACTTC.

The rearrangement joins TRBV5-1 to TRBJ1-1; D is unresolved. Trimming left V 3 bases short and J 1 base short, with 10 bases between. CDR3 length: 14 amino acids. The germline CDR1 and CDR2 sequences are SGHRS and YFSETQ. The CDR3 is CASSYKSANTEAFF. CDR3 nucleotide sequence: TGCGCCAGCAGCTATAAAAGCGCGAACACTGAAGCTTTCTTT.

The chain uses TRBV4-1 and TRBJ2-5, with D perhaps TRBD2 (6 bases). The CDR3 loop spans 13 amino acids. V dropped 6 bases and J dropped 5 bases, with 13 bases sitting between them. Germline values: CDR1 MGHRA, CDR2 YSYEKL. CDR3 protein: CASRSGGQETQYF. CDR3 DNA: TGCGCCAGCAGGTCCGGGGGTCAGGAGACCCAGTACTTC.

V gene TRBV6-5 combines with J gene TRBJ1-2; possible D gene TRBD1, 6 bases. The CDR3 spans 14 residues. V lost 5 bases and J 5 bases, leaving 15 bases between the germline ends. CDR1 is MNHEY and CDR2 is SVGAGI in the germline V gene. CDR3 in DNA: TGTGCCAGCAGTCACCAGGGGTTAGGGTATGGCTACACCTTC. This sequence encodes CASSHQGLGYGYTF.

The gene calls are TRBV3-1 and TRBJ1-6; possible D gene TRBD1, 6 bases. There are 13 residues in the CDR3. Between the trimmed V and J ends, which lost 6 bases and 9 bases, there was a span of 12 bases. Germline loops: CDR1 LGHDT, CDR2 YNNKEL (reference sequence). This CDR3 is CASRGAGPSPLHF. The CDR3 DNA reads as TGTGCCAGCAGGGGGGCAGGGCCTTCACCCCTCCACTTT.

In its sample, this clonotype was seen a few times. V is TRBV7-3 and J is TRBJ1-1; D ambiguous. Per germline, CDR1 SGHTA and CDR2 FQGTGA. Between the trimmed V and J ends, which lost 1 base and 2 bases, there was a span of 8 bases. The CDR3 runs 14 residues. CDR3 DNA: TGTGCCAGCAGCTTAAACCAGTTTAACACTGAAGCTTTCTTT. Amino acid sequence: CASSLNQFNTEAFF.

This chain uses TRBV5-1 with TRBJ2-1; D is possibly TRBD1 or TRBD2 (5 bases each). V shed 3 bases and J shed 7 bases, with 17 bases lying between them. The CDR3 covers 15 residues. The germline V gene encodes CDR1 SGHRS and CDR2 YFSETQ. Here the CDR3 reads CASSWEGSQGNEQFF. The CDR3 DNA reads TGCGCCAGCAGCTGGGAAGGGAGCCAGGGAAATGAGCAGTTCTTC. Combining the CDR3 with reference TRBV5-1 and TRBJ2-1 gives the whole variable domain KAGVTQTPRYLIKTRGQQVTLSCSPISGHRSVSWYQQTPGQGLQFLFEYFSETQRNKGNFPGRFSGRQFSNSRSEMNVSTLELGDSALYLCASSWEGSQGNEQFFGPGTRLTVL.

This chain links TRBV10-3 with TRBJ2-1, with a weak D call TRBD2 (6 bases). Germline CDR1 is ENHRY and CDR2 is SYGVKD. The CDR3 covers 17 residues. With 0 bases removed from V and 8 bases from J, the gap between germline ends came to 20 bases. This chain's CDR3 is CAISESPATGSSHEQFF. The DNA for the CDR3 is TGTGCCATCAGTGAGTCCCCGGCTACCGGGAGCTCCCATGAGCAGTTCTTC.